The following is a T cell receptor beta chain sequence with its context. Its antigen remains unidentified. Sequencing used immunoSEQ multiplex PCR; TCRdb keeps in-frame clones, though not all of them. Of some 59,000 clones in the sample, 71% were seen once. This sample stems from a study of T cell clones after liver transplantation. Overall study context: Subjects received no induction therapy and standard immunosuppression until randomization at 12-24 months post-transplant. Overall study findings and caveats: Donor-reactive sequences fell more than third party-reactive ones, suggesting partial deletion.

CDR1 and CDR2 (germline): MDHEN, SYDVKM. This CDR3 contains 15 residues. V was pared by 9 bases and J by 0 bases, with 12 bases between. The specimen was CD4+ T cells from blood, collected before liver transplant. The rearrangement links TRBV28 to TRBJ1-6; D gene unclear. The source of this sequence is a human donor who received a liver transplant. CDR3 coding DNA: TGTGCCAGTTATGACAAACGCTCCTATAATTCACCCCTCCACTTT. Translation gives CASYDKRSYNSPLHF.